This T cell receptor beta chain was sequenced in a study of T cell clonality in common variable immunodeficiency. Study findings and constraints: In common variable immunodeficiency, TCR beta chains reportedly carried fewer deletions and N-nucleotide insertions.

This clone was seen ten or more times. Its antigen is unidentified. The CDR3 end lies 3 residues beyond the end of the read and is filled in from the germline J gene. Data came from immunoSEQ multiplex PCR; TCRdb stores just in-frame clones and leaves some out. The data show some 50,000 clones, with none appearing a single time. V was clipped by 4 bases and J by 5 bases; unmatched bases: 3. The CDR3 consists of 14 residues. CDR1 and CDR2 (germline): SGHDT, YYEEEE. The rearrangement joins TRBV5-6 to TRBJ2-5, with 12 nucleotides matching TRBD2. Sequencing used peripheral blood mononuclear cells. The receptor was isolated from a person between 18 and 75 years old in good health. The sequenced part of the CDR3 DNA is TGTGCCAGCAGCACTGGACTAGCGGGGGAGACC. Its translation is CASSTGLAGET. The full CDR3 is CASSTGLAGETQYF.